This T cell receptor beta chain derives from a study of vaccination effects on CD4 cells after COVID-19. The CDR3 covers 15 residues. Germline CDR1 is LGHNA and CDR2 is YNFKEQ. V was pared by 0 bases and J by 5 bases, with 13 bases between. Profiling relied on immunoSEQ multiplex PCR, and the TCRdb table lists in-frame clones only, not all of them. The sample gives tens of thousands of clones, roughly 74% of which show up once; around 2.2% is in the top ten. Comments on this clone: Its antigen is undetermined.

The culture ran for around ten days before CD4+ T cells were isolated. Everyone in the study got two shots of either the BNT162b2 or mRNA-1273 vaccine. Recipients of the vaccine had no prior SARS-CoV-2 infection and negative nucleocapsid antibodies. The sequenced sample was CD4+ T cells from PBMCs cultured without peptide, obtained after COVID-19 vaccination. The V gene is TRBV4-2, the J gene TRBJ2-5; TRBD2 might be the D (5 bases). The receptor was derived from a human donor who received a COVID-19 vaccine. CDR3 DNA sequence: TGTGCCAGCAGCCAAGACCCCTCTAGCCTGGAGACCCAGTACTTC. Its translation: CASSQDPSSLETQYF.